The rows below give T cell receptor beta chains drawn from one sample of a study of OX40 agonist ivuxolimab in advanced cancers. Produced via immunoSEQ multiplex PCR; TCRdb's table is partial and in-frame only. The repertoire holds about 60,000 clones, with 70% to 90% as singletons. The sequencing here drew on CD4+ or CD8+ T cells sorted from blood, taken in a trial of the OX40 agonist ivuxolimab. The origin of the receptors is an adult with an advanced solid tumor such as melanoma, head and neck, liver or kidney cancer. CDR3s include the opening cysteine and the closing phenylalanine or tryptophan. A D gene is named only where the DNA matches it firmly. The size of a clone is reported for some rows only, either as once, few or many, or as a class for expanded clones.

>few|TRBJ1-1|.|TRBV10-3
TGTGCCATCAGTGAGTCTAGGAGAGAAGCTTTCTTT
CAISESRREAFF
>.|TRBJ1-6|.|TRBV11-3
TGTGCCAGCAGCTCCAGGGTGGAGGCCCTTAACTTT
CASSSRVEALNF
>.|TRBJ2-5|.|TRBV15
TGTGCCACCAGCAGAGAAGTGGAGACCCAGTACTTC
CATSREVETQYF
>.|TRBJ1-5|.|TRBV7-2
TGTGCCAGCAGCTACCTCTGGGGCCTTCCCCAGCATTTT
CASSYLWGLPQHF
>.|TRBJ1-1|.|TRBV7-3
TGTGCCAGCAGCTTACAGGCGGGAGATGAAGCTTTCTTT
CASSLQAGDEAFF
>.|TRBJ1-1|TRBD1|TRBV7-9
TGTGCCAGCAGCGGGCCAGGGGGCTCGGGAACTGAAGCTTTCTTT
CASSGPGGSGTEAFF
>.|TRBJ1-5|.|TRBV10-3
TGTGCCATCAGTGATGACGGATACAATCAGCCCCAGCATTTT
CAISDDGYNQPQHF
>.|TRBJ1-2|TRBD1|TRBV19
TGTGCCAGTAGTCCAAGGACAGGACAAACCCAAAACTATGGCTACACCTTC
CASSPRTGQTQNYGYTF
>once|TRBJ1-1|TRBD1|TRBV29-1
TGCAGCGTTAGGGACAGGGTTGGGACTGAAGCTTTCTTT
CSVRDRVGTEAFF
>.|TRBJ2-7|.|TRBV6-6
TGTGCCAGCAGTTACTCACGTTCCGCGACCTACGAGCAGTACTTC
CASSYSRSATYEQYF
>.|TRBJ2-3|.|TRBV6-5
TGTGCCAGCAGTCTCGGAGATACGCAGTATTTT
CASSLGDTQYF
>.|TRBJ1-3|.|TRBV11-3
TGTGCCAGCAGCCAGGGGTGGGCTGGAAACACCATATATTTT
CASSQGWAGNTIYF
>.|TRBJ2-1|.|TRBV5-1
TGCGCCAGCAGCTTGGCCGGGGGCAATGAGCAGTTCTTC
CASSLAGGNEQFF
>.|TRBJ1-5|TRBD1|TRBV15
TGTGCCACCAGCGGAACAGGGGGCGGAGATAGCAATCAGCCCCAGCATTTT
CATSGTGGGDSNQPQHF
>.|TRBJ2-3|.|TRBV7-3
TGTGCCAGCAGCTTATACAGGGAAGATACGCAGTATTTT
CASSLYREDTQYF
>.|TRBJ2-2|.|TRBV11-2
TGTGCCAGCAGCTTAGCTGGTACCGGGGAGCTGTTTTTT
CASSLAGTGELFF
>few|TRBJ1-3|.|TRBV7-9
TGTGCCAGCAGCTTAGTAGGGACCTCTGGAAACACCATATATTTT
CASSLVGTSGNTIYF
>.|TRBJ2-7|TRBD1|TRBV7-2
TGTGCCAGCAAAATAGAGGGACAGGGAGGGTACGAGCAGTACTTC
CASKIEGQGGYEQYF
>.|TRBJ2-1|.|TRBV9
TGTGCCAGCAGCGTAGGTGGGACGGCCAATGAGCAGTTCTTC
CASSVGGTANEQFF
>.|TRBJ2-1|TRBD1|TRBV18
TGTGCCAGCTCACCTCTGGACAGGGGGAATGAGCAGTTCTTC
CASSPLDRGNEQFF
>.|TRBJ1-5|TRBD1|TRBV19
TGTGCCACCGGGACAGTCTACAATCAGCCCCAGCATTTT
CATGTVYNQPQHF
>.|TRBJ1-1|.|TRBV19
TGTGCCAGTAGTATGGTAAGGGAGACTGAAGCTTTCTTT
CASSMVRETEAFF
>.|TRBJ2-7|TRBD2|TRBV5-1
TGCGCCAGCAGCTCGCTGGGAGGGGCAGCATACGAGCAGTACTTC
CASSSLGGAAYEQYF
>.|TRBJ2-4|.|TRBV19
TGTGCCAGTCGCTCGGAGCGGTTGGATAAAAACATTCAGTACTTC
CASRSERLDKNIQYF
>.|TRBJ2-2|TRBD2|TRBV30
TGTGCCTGGAGTGTAGTAGGACTAGCGAATTCCGGGGAGCTGTTTTTT
CAWSVVGLANSGELFF
>.|TRBJ2-1|.|TRBV29-1
TGCAGCGTTGGGGACAATGAGCAGTTCTTC
CSVGDNEQFF
>.|TRBJ2-3|.|TRBV11-3
TGTGCCAGCAGCTTGACCTCCAGCACAGATACGCAGTATTTT
CASSLTSSTDTQYF
>.|TRBJ2-6|.|TRBV27
TGTGCCAGCAGTTCCGACGGAACTGGGGCCAACGTCCTGACTTTC
CASSSDGTGANVLTF
>.|TRBJ2-2|.|TRBV27
TGTGCCAGCAGTTCCAACACCGGGGAGCTGTTTTTT
CASSSNTGELFF
>once|TRBJ2-5|TRBD1|TRBV11-2
TGTGCCAGCAGCTCGGACAGGGAGGAGACCCAGTACTTC
CASSSDREETQYF
>.|TRBJ2-3|.|TRBV5-1
TGCGCCAGCAGCTTTGGACTCGTCACAGATACGCAGTATTTT
CASSFGLVTDTQYF
>.|TRBJ2-5|TRBD2|TRBV15
TGTGCCACCAGCTTTTATAGCGGGGGTGCGGGTAAAGAGACCCAGTACTTC
CATSFYSGGAGKETQYF
>.|TRBJ2-2|TRBD2|TRBV9
TGTGCCAGCAGCCAGAGAGGACTAGCCACCGGGGAGCTGTTTTTT
CASSQRGLATGELFF
>.|TRBJ2-7|TRBD1|TRBV6-5
TGTGCCAGCACCAAGACAGGGGCCTTCTCCTACGAGCAGTACTTC
CASTKTGAFSYEQYF
>.|TRBJ2-7|.|TRBV7-9
TGTGCCAGCAGCCCGGAGGGCTACGAGCAGTACTTC
CASSPEGYEQYF
>once|TRBJ1-1|.|TRBV6-5
TGTGCCAGCAGTGGCAGGATGAACACTGAAGCTTTCTTT
CASSGRMNTEAFF
>.|TRBJ2-6|.|TRBV6-5
TGTGCCAGCAGTATCGGGGGAGCTGGGGCCAACGTCCTGACTTTC
CASSIGGAGANVLTF
>.|TRBJ1-1|.|TRBV6-5
TGTGCCAGCAGTTACCAGAACACTGAAGCTTTCTTT
CASSYQNTEAFF
>.|TRBJ1-3|.|TRBV6-5
TGTGCCAGCAGTGTCGACAGGTCCGCTGGAAACACCATATATTTT
CASSVDRSAGNTIYF
>.|TRBJ1-2|.|TRBV4-1
TGCGCCAGCAGCCAAGGAACAGTCTATGGCTACACCTTC
CASSQGTVYGYTF
>.|TRBJ1-3|.|TRBV7-8
TGTGCCAGCAGCTTAGCGGGGGGCCCGGCTGGAGGAAACACCATATATTTT
CASSLAGGPAGGNTIYF
>.|TRBJ2-7|.|TRBV5-1
TGCGCCAGCAGCCCCCCGGTAAGGGCCTACGAGCAGTACTTC
CASSPPVRAYEQYF
>.|TRBJ1-3|.|TRBV27
TGTGCCAGCAGGAGGACAGTCTCTGGAAACACCATATATTTT
CASRRTVSGNTIYF
>.|TRBJ1-2|.|TRBV18
TGTGCCAGCTCTTACACGCTGGGGGGGACCTTCTATGGCTACACCTTC
CASSYTLGGTFYGYTF
>.|TRBJ2-2|.|TRBV9
TGTGCCAGCAGCTCCGGGGTATCTTCCGGGGAGCTGTTTTTT
CASSSGVSSGELFF
>.|TRBJ2-3|.|TRBV9
TGTGCCAGCAGCGTAGAGGTGGTAGCCTCAGATACGCAGTATTTT
CASSVEVVASDTQYF
>.|TRBJ2-3|TRBD2|TRBV7-2
TGTGCCAGCAGCTTAGATCGAGCGGGGGGATCAGATACGCAGTATTTT
CASSLDRAGGSDTQYF
>.|TRBJ2-2|.|TRBV28
TGTGCCAGCCAGAGGCCGGGAATTAACACCGGGGAGCTGTTTTTT
CASQRPGINTGELFF
>.|TRBJ1-3|.|TRBV7-2
TGTGCCAGCAGCTTTCCAGGGTCTGGAAACACCATATATTTT
CASSFPGSGNTIYF
>once|TRBJ2-1|TRBD2|TRBV5-5
TGTGCCAGCAGCTTCCTAGCGGGGTACAATGAGCAGTTCTTC
CASSFLAGYNEQFF